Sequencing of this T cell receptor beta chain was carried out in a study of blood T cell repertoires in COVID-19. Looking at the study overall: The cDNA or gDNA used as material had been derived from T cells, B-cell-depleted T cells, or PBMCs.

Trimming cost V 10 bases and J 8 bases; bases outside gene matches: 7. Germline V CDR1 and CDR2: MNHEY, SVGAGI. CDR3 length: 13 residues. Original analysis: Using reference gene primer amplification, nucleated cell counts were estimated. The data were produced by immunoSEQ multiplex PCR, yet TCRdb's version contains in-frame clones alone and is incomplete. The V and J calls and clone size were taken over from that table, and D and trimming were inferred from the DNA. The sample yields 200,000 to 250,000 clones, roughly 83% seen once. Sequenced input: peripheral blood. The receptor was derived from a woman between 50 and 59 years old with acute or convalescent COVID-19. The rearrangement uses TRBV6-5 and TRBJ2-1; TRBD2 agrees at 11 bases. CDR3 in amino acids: CATTSGSLDEQFF. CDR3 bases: TGTGCCACAACTAGCGGGAGTCTCGATGAGCAGTTCTTC.